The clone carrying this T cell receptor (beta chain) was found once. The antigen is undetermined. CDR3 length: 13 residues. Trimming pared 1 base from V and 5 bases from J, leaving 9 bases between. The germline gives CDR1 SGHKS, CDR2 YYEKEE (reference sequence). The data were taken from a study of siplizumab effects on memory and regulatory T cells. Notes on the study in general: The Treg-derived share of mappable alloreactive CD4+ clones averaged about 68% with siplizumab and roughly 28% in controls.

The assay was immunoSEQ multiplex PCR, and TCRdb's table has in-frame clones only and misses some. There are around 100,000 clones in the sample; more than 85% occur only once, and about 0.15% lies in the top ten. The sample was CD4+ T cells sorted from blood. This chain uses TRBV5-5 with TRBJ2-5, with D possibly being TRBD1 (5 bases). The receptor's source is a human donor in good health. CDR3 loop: CASSLSRVETQYF. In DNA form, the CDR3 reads TGTGCCAGCAGCTTGAGCAGGGTGGAGACCCAGTACTTC. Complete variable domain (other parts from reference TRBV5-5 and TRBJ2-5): DAGVTQSPTHLIKTRGQQVTLRCSPISGHKSVSWYQQVLGQGPQFIFQYYEKEERGRGNFPDRFSARQFPNYSSELNVNALLLGDSALYLCASSLSRVETQYFGPGTRLLVL.